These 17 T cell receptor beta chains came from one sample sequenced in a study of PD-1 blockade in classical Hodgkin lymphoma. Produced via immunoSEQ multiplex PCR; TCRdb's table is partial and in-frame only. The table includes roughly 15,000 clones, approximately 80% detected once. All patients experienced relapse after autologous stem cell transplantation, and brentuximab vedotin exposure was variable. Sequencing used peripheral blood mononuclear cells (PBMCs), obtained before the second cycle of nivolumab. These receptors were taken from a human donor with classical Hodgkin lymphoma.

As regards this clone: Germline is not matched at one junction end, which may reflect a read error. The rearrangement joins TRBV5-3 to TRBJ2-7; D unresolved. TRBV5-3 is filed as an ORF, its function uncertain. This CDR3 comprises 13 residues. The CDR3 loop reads CASSLANGPEQYF. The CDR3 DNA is TGTGCCAGCAGCTTGGCCAATGGACCCGAGCAGTACTTC.

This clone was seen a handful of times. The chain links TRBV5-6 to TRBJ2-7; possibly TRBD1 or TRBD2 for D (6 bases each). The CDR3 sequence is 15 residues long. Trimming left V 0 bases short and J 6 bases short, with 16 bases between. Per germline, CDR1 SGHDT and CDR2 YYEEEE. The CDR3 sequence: CASSLVGGLRVEQYF. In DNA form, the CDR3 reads TGTGCCAGCAGCTTGGTAGGGGGACTCCGGGTCGAGCAGTACTTC. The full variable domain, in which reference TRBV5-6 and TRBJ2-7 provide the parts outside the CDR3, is DAGVTQSPTHLIKTRGQQVTLRCSPKSGHDTVSWYQQALGQGPQFIFQYYEEEERQRGNFPDRFSGHQFPNYSSELNVNALLLGDSALYLCASSLVGGLRVEQYFGPGTRLTVT.

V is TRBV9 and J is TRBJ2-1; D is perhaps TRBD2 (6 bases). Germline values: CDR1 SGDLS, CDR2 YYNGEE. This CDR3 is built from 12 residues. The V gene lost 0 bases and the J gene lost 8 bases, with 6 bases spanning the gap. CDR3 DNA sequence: TGTGCCAGCAGCGTAGGGGGGGATGAGCAGTTCTTC. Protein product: CASSVGGDEQFF.

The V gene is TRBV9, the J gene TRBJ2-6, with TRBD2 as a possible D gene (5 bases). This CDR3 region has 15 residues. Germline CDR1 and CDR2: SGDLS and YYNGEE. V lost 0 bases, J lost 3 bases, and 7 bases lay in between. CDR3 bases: TGTGCCAGCAGCGTAGGGACTTATGGGGCCAACGTCCTGACTTTC. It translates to CASSVGTYGANVLTF.

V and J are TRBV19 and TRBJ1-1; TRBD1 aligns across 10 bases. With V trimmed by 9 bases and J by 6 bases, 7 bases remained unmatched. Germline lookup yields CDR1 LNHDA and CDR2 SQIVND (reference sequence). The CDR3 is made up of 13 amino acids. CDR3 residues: CASGQGERPEAFF. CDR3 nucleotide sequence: TGTGCCAGCGGACAGGGGGAAAGGCCTGAAGCTTTCTTT.

CDR3 region: CASSFPGGDYGYTF. The CDR3 DNA is TGTGCCAGCAGCTTCCCGGGGGGGGACTATGGCTACACCTTC. The V call is TRBV7-9, the J call TRBJ1-2; tentatively, D is TRBD1 (5 bases). Trimming left V 3 bases short and J 3 bases short, with 11 bases between. Germline CDR1 is SEHNR and CDR2 is FQNEAQ (reference sequence). This CDR3 region has 14 residues.

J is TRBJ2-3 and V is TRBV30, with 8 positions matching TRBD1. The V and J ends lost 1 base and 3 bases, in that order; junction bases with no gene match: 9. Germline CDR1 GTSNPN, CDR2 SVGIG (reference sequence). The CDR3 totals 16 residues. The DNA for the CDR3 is TGTGCCTGGAGTGCACTCGAGACAGGGGCGACAGATACGCAGTATTTT. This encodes CAWSALETGATDTQYF.

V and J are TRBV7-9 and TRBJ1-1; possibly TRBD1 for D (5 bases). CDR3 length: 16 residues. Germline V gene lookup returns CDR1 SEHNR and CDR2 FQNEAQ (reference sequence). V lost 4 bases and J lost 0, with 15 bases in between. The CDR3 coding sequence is TGTGCCAGCAGCTCATATCAGACAGCAGTGAACACTGAAGCTTTCTTT. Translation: CASSSYQTAVNTEAFF.

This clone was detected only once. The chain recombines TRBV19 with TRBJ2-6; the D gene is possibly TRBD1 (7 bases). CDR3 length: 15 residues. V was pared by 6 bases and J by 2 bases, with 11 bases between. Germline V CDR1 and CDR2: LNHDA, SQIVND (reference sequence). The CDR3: CASSPRGAGANVLTF. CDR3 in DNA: TGTGCCAGTAGCCCCAGGGGGGCTGGGGCCAACGTCCTGACTTTC.

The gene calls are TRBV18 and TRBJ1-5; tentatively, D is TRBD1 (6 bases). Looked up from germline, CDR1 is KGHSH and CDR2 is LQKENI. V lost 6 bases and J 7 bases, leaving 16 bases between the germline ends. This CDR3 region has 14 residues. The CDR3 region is CASSSGRGGQPQHF. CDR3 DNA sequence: TGTGCCAGCTCTTCAGGCAGGGGCGGGCAGCCCCAGCATTTT.

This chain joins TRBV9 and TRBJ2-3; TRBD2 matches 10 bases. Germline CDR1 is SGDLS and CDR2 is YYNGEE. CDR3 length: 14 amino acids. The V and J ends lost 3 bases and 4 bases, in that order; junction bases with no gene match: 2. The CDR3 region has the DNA TGTGCCAGCAGCGCTGGACTAGCGGCAGATACGCAGTATTTT. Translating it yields CASSAGLAADTQYF.

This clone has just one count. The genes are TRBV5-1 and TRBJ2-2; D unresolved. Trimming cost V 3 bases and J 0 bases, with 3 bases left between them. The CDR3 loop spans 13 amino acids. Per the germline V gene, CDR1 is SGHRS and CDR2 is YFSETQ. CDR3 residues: CASSYPNTGELFF. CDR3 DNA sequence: TGCGCCAGCAGCTATCCGAACACCGGGGAGCTGTTTTTT.

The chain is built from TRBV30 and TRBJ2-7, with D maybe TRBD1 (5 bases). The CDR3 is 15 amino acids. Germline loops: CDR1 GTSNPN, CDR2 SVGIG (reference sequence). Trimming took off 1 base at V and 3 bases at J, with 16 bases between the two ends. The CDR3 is CAWSDREARVYEQYF. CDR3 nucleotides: TGTGCCTGGAGTGATCGAGAGGCCAGGGTCTACGAGCAGTACTTC.

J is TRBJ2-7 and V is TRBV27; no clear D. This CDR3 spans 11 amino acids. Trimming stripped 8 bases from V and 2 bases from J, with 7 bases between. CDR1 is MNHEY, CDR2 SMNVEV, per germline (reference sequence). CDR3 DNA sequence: TGTGCCAGCGGTTATGCCTACGAGCAGTACTTC. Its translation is CASGYAYEQYF.

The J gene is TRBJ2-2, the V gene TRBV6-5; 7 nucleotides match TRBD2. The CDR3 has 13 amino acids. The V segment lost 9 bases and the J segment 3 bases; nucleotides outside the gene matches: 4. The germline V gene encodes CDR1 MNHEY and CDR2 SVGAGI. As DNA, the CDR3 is TGTGCCAGTTCTAGCGGATACACCGGGGAGCTGTTTTTT. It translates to CASSSGYTGELFF.

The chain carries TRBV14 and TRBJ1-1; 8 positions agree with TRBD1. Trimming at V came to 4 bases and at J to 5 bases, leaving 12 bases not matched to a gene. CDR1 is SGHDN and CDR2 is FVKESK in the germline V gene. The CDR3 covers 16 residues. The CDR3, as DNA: TGTGCCAGCAGCCCACTTCGGACAGGGCCGGGAACTGAAGCTTTCTTT. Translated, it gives CASSPLRTGPGTEAFF.

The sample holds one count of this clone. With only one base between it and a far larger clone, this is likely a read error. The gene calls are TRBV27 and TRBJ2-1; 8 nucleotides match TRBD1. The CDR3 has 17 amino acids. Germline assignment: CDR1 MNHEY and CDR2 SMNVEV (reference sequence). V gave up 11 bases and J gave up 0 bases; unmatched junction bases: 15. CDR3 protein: CACRGTGSFLSYNEQFF. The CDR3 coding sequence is TGTGCCTGCCGGGGGACAGGTTCGTTCCTCTCCTACAATGAGCAGTTCTTC.